This TCR beta chain was recorded in a study of OX40 agonist ivuxolimab in advanced cancers. Study as a whole: Hepatocellular carcinoma, melanoma, renal cell or head and neck cancer affected the dose-escalation patients. Study-level findings and limits: Clonal expansion from baseline to week 6 occurred in both CD4+ and CD8+ T cells. No determination was made of the antigen specificity of the expanded peripheral T cells.

Of note for this clone: Its antigen is not identified.

Profiled with immunoSEQ multiplex PCR; TCRdb holds only in-frame clones, not every one. The table has approximately 60,000 clones, 75% to 90% seen once. This CDR3 is built from 15 residues. Germline V gives CDR1 MNHEY, CDR2 SMNVEV (reference sequence). V was clipped by 3 bases and J by 3 bases, with 12 bases between them. The receptor's source is an adult with an advanced solid tumor such as melanoma, head and neck, liver or kidney cancer. Sequencing was performed on CD4+ or CD8+ T cells sorted from blood, taken in a trial of the OX40 agonist ivuxolimab. The V and J genes are TRBV27 and TRBJ1-3, with D maybe TRBD1 (5 bases). DNA of the CDR3: TGTGCCAGCAGTTTTAACTGGGACGGTGGAAACACCATATATTTT. Translated, it gives CASSFNWDGGNTIYF.